This is a list of T cell receptor beta chains from one sample in a study of CD8+ T cells in alopecia areata. Repertoires were generated with immunoSEQ multiplex PCR, while TCRdb's copy carries only in-frame clones and drops some. Here the sample spans some 170,000 clones, roughly 65% being singletons. The specimen was CD4+ T cells sorted from blood, collected at week 0. The origin of the receptors is a human donor with alopecia areata. Each CDR3 is given with its conserved first and last residue. The D gene is left open where the match is weak. Clone size is given for some rows only: seen once, a few or many times, or a class if the clone is expanded.

clone_size j_call v_call d_call cdr3_length cdr3_nt cdr3_aa
- TRBJ2-7 TRBV2 - 12 TGTGCCAGCAGGGGACCGAGTTACGAGCAGTACTTC CASRGPSYEQYF
few TRBJ1-5 TRBV7-2 - 13 TGTGCCAGCAGCTTACGGGGAGATCAGCCCCAGCATTTT CASSLRGDQPQHF
- TRBJ2-7 TRBV29-1 - 14 TGCAGCGTTTCAAACAGGGTTCCCCCCCACGAGCAGTACTTC CSVSNRVPPHEQYF
- TRBJ1-6 TRBV9 TRBD1 14 TGTGCCAGCAGCGTAACAGGGGGTAATTCACCCCTCCACTTT CASSVTGGNSPLHF
- TRBJ1-2 TRBV19 - 12 TGTGCCAGTAGTATAGGATCAGACCGCCTTACCTTC CASSIGSDRLTF
few TRBJ1-1 TRBV29-1 - 13 TGCAGCGGGGTTAGAGTTTTGGGCACTGAAGCTTTCTTT CSGVRVLGTEAFF
- TRBJ2-3 TRBV29-1 - 16 TGCAGCGTTGTAGGAAGCGAAGACTCTAGCACAGATACGCAGTATTTT CSVVGSEDSSTDTQYF
- TRBJ1-1 TRBV25-1 TRBD1 16 TGTGCCAGCACCCAGACCGTTTCCAGGGGGCGGACTGAAGCTTTCTTT CASTQTVSRGRTEAFF
few TRBJ2-1 TRBV11-2 TRBD1 15 TGTGCCAGCAGCTTAACAGGGGCCCTTTACAATGAGCAGTTCTTC CASSLTGALYNEQFF
- TRBJ1-1 TRBV5-1 - 15 TGCGCCAGCAGCTTACCCAAAACGACAGGTACTGAAGCTTTCTTT CASSLPKTTGTEAFF
- TRBJ2-5 TRBV30 TRBD1 15 TGTGCCTGGAGTAAGACAGGGGGCCACCAAGAGACCCAGTACTTC CAWSKTGGHQETQYF
- TRBJ2-5 TRBV30 TRBD2 15 TGTGCCTGGAGTATCCCGCGCGGGGGAGGAGAGACCCAGTACTTC CAWSIPRGGGETQYF
few TRBJ2-7 TRBV15 TRBD1 14 TGTGCCACCAGCCTCGGACAGGGACCCTACGAGCAGTACTTC CATSLGQGPYEQYF
few TRBJ1-4 TRBV7-2 - 15 TGTGCCAGCAGCTTAGTAGGCGGGGTGAGGGAAAAACTGTTTTTT CASSLVGGVREKLFF
- TRBJ1-1 TRBV12-5 - 16 TGTGCTAGTGGTTTTCATCGGTTAGGGGTACGGACTGAAGCTTTCTTT CASGFHRLGVRTEAFF
- TRBJ1-1 TRBV15 - 12 TGTGCCACCAGCAGAGATGCCTCTGAAGCTTTCTTT CATSRDASEAFF
- TRBJ2-7 TRBV29-1 - 12 TGCAGCGTTATGGGGACACTAAAAGAGCAGTACTTC CSVMGTLKEQYF
few TRBJ2-3 TRBV2 TRBD1 14 TGTGCCAGCAGATATGGACAGGGGATAGATACGCAGTATTTT CASRYGQGIDTQYF
- TRBJ1-2 TRBV7-2 - 17 TGTGCCAGCAGCTTAGTCGGAGGTGGGGCTGTTAACTATGGCTACACCTTC CASSLVGGGAVNYGYTF
- TRBJ1-6 TRBV5-1 - 13 TGCGCCAGCAGCTCGGAGAGTAATTCACCCCTCCACTTT CASSSESNSPLHF
- TRBJ1-4 TRBV29-1 - 14 TGCAGCGTTTCGGGGGAAGGGTTTAATGAAAAACTGTTTTTT CSVSGEGFNEKLFF
many TRBJ1-5 TRBV7-2 - 13 TGTGCCAGCAGTGACACCGGCAATCAGCCCCAGCATTTT CASSDTGNQPQHF
once TRBJ2-2 TRBV29-1 TRBD1 14 TGCAGCGTTGATGAGGGGGCAAGAACCGGGGAGCTGTTTTTT CSVDEGARTGELFF
- TRBJ2-7 TRBV29-1 TRBD2 13 TGCAGCGTTCGGGCTAGCGGGGGCTACGAGCAGTACTTC CSVRASGGYEQYF
once TRBJ2-7 TRBV5-4 - 12 TGTGCCAGCAGTGACGGCTTCTACGAGCAGTACTTC CASSDGFYEQYF
- TRBJ1-2 TRBV15 TRBD1 14 TGTGCCACCAGCAGGGACAGGGGGCCCGTCGACTACACCTTC CATSRDRGPVDYTF
- TRBJ2-2 TRBV12-5 - 14 TGTGCTAGTGGTTTGGGGACAGACACCGGGGAGCTGTTTTTT CASGLGTDTGELFF
- TRBJ1-1 TRBV30 - 15 TGTGCCTGGGGGTCAAAGGGACCCAAGAACACTGAAGCTTTCTTT CAWGSKGPKNTEAFF
- TRBJ2-7 TRBV29-1 - 12 TGCAGCGCTTCAGGGGGGGTTCGCGAGCAGTACTTC CSASGGVREQYF